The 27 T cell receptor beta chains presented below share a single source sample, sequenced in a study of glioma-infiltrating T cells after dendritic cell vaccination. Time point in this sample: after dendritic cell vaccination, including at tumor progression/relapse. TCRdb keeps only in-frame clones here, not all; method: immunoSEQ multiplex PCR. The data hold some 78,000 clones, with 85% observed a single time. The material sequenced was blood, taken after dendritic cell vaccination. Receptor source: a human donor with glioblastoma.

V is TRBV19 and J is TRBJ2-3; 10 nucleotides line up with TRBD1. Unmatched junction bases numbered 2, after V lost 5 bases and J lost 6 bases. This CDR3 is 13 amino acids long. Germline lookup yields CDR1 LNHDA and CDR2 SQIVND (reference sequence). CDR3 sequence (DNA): TGTGCCAGTAGTTTGGACAGGGGGGATACGCAGTATTTT. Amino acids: CASSLDRGDTQYF.

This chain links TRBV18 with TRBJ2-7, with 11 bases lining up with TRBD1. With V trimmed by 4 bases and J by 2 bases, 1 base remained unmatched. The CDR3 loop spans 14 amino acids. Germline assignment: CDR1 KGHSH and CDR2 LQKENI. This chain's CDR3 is CASSQGQGAYEQYF. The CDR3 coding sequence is TGTGCCAGCTCACAGGGACAGGGGGCCTACGAGCAGTACTTC. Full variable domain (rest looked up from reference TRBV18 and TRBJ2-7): NAGVMQNPRHLVRRRGQEARLRCSPMKGHSHVYWYRQLPEEGLKFMVYLQKENIIDESGMPKERFSAEFPKEGPSILRIQQVVRGDSAAYFCASSQGQGAYEQYFGPGTRLTVT.

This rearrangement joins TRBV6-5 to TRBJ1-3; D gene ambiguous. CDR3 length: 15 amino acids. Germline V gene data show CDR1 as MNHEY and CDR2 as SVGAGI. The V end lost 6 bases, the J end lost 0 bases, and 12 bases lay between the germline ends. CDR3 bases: TGTGCCAGCAGATACGACTGGAACTCTGGAAACACCATATATTTT. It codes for CASRYDWNSGNTIYF.

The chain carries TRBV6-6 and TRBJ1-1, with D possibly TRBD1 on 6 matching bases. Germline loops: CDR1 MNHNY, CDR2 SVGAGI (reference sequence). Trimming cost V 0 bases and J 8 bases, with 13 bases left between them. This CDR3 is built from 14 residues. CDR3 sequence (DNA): TGTGCCAGCAGTTACTCGAGTGAGGGGACAGAAGCTTTCTTT. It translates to CASSYSSEGTEAFF.

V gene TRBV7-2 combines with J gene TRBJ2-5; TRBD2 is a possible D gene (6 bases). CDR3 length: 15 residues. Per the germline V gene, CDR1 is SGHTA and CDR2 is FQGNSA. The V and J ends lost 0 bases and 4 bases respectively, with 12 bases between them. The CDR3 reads CASSLARGRAETQYF. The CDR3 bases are TGTGCCAGCAGCTTAGCGCGGGGACGGGCAGAGACCCAGTACTTC. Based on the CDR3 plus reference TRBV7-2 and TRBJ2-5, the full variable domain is GAGVSQSPSNKVTEKGKDVELRCDPISGHTALYWYRQSLGQGLEFLIYFQGNSAPDKSGLPSDRFSAERTGGSVSTLTIQRTQQEDSAVYLCASSLARGRAETQYFGPGTRLLVL.

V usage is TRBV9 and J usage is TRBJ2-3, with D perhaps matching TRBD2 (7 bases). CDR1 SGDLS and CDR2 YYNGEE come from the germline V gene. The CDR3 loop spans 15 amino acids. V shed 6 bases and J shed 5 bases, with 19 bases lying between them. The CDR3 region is CASTPTGAGVDTQYF. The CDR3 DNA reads TGTGCCAGCACTCCAACGGGGGCGGGGGTAGATACGCAGTATTTT.

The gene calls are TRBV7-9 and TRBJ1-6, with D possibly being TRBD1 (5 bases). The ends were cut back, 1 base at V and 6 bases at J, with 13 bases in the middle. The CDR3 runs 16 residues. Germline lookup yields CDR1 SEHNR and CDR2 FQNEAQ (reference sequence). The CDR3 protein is CASSLDSAGFNSPLHF. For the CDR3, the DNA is TGTGCCAGCAGCTTAGATTCGGCAGGGTTTAATTCACCCCTCCACTTT.

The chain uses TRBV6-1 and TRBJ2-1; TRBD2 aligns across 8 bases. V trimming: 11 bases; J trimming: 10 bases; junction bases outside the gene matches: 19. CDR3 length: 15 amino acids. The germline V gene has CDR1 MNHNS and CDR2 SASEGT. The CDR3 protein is CAASIPGLVTREQFF. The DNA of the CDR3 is TGTGCCGCATCTATACCGGGACTAGTGACACGGGAGCAGTTCTTC.

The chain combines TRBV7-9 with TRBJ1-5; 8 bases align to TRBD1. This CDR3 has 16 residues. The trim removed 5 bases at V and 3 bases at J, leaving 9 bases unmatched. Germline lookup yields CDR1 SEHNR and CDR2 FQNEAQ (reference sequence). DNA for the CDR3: TGTGCCAGCAGCCCAACGATGCAGGGGGCCAATCAGCCCCAGCATTTT. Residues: CASSPTMQGANQPQHF.

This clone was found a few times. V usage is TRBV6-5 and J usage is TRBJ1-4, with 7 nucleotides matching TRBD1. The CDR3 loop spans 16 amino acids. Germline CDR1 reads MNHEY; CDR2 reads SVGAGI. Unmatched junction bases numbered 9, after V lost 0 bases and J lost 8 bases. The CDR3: CASSYSLDRVGEKLFF. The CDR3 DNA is TGTGCCAGCAGTTACTCCCTAGACAGGGTTGGAGAAAAACTGTTTTTT.

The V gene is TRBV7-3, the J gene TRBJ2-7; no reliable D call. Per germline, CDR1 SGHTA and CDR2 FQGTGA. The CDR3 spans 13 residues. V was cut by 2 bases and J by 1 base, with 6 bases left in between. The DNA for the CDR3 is TGTGCCAGCAGCTTAGTTCCTTCCTACGAGCAGTACTTC. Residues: CASSLVPSYEQYF. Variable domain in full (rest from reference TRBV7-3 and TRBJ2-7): GAGVSQTPSNKVTEKGKYVELRCDPISGHTALYWYRQSLGQGPEFLIYFQGTGAADDSGLPNDRFFAVRPEGSVSTLKIQRTERGDSAVYLCASSLVPSYEQYFGPGTRLTVT.

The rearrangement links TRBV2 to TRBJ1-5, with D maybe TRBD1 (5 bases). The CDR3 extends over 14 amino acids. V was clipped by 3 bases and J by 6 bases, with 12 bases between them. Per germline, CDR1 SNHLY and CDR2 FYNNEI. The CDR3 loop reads CASSDRAWSQPQHF. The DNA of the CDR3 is TGTGCCAGCAGTGACAGGGCCTGGAGTCAGCCCCAGCATTTT. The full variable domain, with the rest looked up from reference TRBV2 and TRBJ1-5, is EPEVTQTPSHQVTQMGQEVILRCVPISNHLYFYWYRQILGQKVEFLVSFYNNEISEKSEIFDDQFSVERPDGSNFTLKIRSTKLEDSAMYFCASSDRAWSQPQHFGDGTRLSIL.

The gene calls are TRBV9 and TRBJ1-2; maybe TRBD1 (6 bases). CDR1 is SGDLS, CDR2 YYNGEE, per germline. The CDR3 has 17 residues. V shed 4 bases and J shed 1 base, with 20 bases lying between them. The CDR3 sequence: CASSTSLGGQLNYGYTF. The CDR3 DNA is TGTGCCAGCAGCACCTCCCTAGGAGGACAGCTTAACTATGGCTACACCTTC.

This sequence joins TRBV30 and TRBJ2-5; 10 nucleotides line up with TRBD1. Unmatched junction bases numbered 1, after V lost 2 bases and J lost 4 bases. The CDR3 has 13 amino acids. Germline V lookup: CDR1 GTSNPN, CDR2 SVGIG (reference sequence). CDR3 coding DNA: TGTGCCTGGAGTAGGACAGGGGGAGAGACCCAGTACTTC. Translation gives CAWSRTGGETQYF.

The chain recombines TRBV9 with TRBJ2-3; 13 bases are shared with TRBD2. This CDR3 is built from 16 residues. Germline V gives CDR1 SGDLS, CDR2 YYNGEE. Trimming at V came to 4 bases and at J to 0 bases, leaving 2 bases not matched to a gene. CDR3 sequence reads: CASSQTSGRSTDTQYF. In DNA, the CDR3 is TGTGCCAGCAGCCAGACTAGCGGGAGGAGCACAGATACGCAGTATTTT. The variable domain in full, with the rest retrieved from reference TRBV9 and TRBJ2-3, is DSGVTQTPKHLITATGQRVTLRCSPRSGDLSVYWYQQSLDQGLQFLIQYYNGEERAKGNILERFSAQQFPDLHSELNLSSLELGDSALYFCASSQTSGRSTDTQYFGPGTRLTVL.

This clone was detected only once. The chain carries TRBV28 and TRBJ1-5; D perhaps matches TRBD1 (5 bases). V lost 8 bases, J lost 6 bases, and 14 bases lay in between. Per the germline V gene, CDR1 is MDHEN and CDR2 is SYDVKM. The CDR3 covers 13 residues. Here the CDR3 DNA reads TGTGCCAGCCGGGGGTTAACCGTTCAGCCCCAGCATTTT. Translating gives CASRGLTVQPQHF.

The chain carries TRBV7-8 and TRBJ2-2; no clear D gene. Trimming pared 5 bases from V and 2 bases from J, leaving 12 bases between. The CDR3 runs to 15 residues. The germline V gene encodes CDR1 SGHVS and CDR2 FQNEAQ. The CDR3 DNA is TGTGCCAGCAGCCCCGGCGGAGTAAACACCGGGGAGCTGTTTTTT. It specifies CASSPGGVNTGELFF.

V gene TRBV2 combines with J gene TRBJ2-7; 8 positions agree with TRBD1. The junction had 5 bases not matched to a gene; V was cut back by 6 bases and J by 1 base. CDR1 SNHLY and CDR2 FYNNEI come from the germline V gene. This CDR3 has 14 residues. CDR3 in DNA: TGTGCCAGCAGGAAGGGACAGGCATCCTACGAGCAGTACTTC. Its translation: CASRKGQASYEQYF. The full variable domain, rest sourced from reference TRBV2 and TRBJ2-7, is EPEVTQTPSHQVTQMGQEVILRCVPISNHLYFYWYRQILGQKVEFLVSFYNNEISEKSEIFDDQFSVERPDGSNFTLKIRSTKLEDSAMYFCASRKGQASYEQYFGPGTRLTVT.

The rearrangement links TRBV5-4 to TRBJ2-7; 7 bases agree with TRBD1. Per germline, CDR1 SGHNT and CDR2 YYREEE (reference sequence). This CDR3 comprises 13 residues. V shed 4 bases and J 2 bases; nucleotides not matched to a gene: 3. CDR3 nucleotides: TGTGCCAGCAGCCCCCAGGGGGCCTACGAGCAGTACTTC. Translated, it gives CASSPQGAYEQYF.

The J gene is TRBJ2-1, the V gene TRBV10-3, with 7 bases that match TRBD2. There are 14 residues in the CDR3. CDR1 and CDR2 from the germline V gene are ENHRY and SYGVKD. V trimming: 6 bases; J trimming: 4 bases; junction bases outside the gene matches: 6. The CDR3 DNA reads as TGTGCCATCAGCCGGGCGGGAGATTACAATGAGCAGTTCTTC. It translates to CAISRAGDYNEQFF.

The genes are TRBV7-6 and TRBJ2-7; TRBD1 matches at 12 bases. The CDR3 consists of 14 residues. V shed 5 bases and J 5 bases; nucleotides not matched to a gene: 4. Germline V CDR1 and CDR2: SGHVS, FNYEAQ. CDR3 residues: CASSPGQGANEQYF. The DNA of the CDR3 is TGTGCCAGCAGCCCGGGACAGGGGGCCAACGAGCAGTACTTC.

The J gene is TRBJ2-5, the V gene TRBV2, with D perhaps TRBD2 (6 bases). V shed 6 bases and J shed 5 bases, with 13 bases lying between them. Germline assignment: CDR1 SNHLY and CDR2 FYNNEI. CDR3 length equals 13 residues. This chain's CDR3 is CASSPTRWETQYF. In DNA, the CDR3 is TGTGCCAGCAGCCCGACTAGATGGGAGACCCAGTACTTC.

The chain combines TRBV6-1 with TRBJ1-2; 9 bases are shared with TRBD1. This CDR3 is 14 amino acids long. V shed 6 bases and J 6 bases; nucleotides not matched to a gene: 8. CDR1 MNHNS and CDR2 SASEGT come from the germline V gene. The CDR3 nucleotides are TGTGCCAGCAGCCCAGCTGACAGGGGGGATGGCTACACCTTC. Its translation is CASSPADRGDGYTF.

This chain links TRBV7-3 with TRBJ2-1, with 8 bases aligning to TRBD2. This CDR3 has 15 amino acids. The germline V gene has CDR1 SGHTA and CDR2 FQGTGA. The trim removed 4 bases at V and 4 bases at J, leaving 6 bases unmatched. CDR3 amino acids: CASSSIAGPYNEQFF. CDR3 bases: TGTGCCAGCAGCTCCATAGCGGGGCCTTACAATGAGCAGTTCTTC.

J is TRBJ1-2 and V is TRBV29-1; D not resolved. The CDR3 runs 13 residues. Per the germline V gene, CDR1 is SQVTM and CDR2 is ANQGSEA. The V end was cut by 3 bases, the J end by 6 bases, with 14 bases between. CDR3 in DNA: TGCAGCGTTGAGAACAGTGGCCCCCATGGCTACACCTTC. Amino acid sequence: CSVENSGPHGYTF. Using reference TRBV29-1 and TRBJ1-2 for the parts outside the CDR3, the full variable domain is SAVISQKPSRDICQRGTSLTIQCQVDSQVTMMFWYRQQPGQSLTLIATANQGSEATYESGFVIDKFPISRPNLTFSTLTVSNMSPEDSSIYLCSVENSGPHGYTFGSGTRLTVV.

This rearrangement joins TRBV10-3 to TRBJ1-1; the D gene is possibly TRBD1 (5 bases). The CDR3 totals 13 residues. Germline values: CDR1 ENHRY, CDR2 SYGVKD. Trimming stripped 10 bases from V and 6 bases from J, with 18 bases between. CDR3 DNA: TGTGCCACGAAACGAACAGGTCTAGCTGAAGCTTTCTTT. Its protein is CATKRTGLAEAFF.

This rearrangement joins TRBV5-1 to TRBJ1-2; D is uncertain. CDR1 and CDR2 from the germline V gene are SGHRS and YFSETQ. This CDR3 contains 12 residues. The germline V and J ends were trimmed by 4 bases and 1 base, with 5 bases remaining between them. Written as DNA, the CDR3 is TGCGCCAGCAGCCCAGATAACTATGGCTACACCTTC. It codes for CASSPDNYGYTF.